This entry features one T cell receptor (beta chain) sequence. As yet, its antigen is unknown. One end of the junction is discordant with germline, which a read error may explain. The sample is drawn from a study of cytomegalovirus exposure and HLA in healthy donors. PCR amplification relied on 60 Vbeta primers (plus 13 Jbeta primers). TCRdb's copy holds only in-frame clones and misses some; the assay was immunoSEQ multiplex PCR. This table has 150,000 to 200,000 clones, roughly 80% appearing once. This CDR3 region has 12 residues. Germline lookup yields CDR1 SEHNR and CDR2 FQNEAQ (reference sequence). Study-level points and caveats: It was approximately 150 TCR beta chains that were listed as cytomegalovirus-associated.

V gene TRBV7-9 combines with J gene TRBJ1-4, with D uncertain. Sequenced input: PBMCs. The TCR comes from a woman aged 18-29 years in good health and CMV-seronegative. This CDR3 reads CSSSLGHEKLFF. CDR3 in DNA: TGTTCCAGCAGCTTAGGGCATGAAAAACTGTTTTTT. The full variable domain, with the rest looked up from reference TRBV7-9 and TRBJ1-4, is DTGVSQNPRHKITKRGQNVTFRCDPISEHNRLYWYRQTLGQGPEFLTYFQNEAQLEKSRLLSDRFSAERPKGSFSTLEIQRTEQGDSAMYLCSSSLGHEKLFFGSGTQLSVL.